This T cell receptor beta chain was observed in a study of blood T cell repertoires in COVID-19. Study at large: Samples came from the United States, Italy and Spain, spanning acute and convalescent COVID-19. From T cells, B-cell-depleted T cells, or PBMCs came the material, which was cDNA or gDNA.

Germline V CDR1 and CDR2: MNHNY, SVGAGI (reference sequence). V dropped 6 bases and J dropped 0 bases, with 12 bases sitting between them. The CDR3 consists of 14 residues. How the authors handled the data: Counts of nucleated cells, estimated from reference gene primer amplification, were obtained. Sequenced by immunoSEQ multiplex PCR; TCRdb stores in-frame clones only, minus some. V and J calls and clone size come straight from that table; D and trimming were deduced from the DNA. The table includes 130,000 to 150,000 clones, about 86% detected once. Sequencing input: peripheral blood. This chain joins TRBV6-6 and TRBJ2-7; unclear D gene. The TCR comes from a woman aged 50 to 60 with active or convalescent COVID-19. Written as DNA, the CDR3 is TGTGCCAGCAGCAACGGATGGAGCTCCTACGAGCAGTACTTC. Encoded protein: CASSNGWSSYEQYF.